This T cell receptor (beta chain) was sequenced during a study of technical replicates of blood from a few donors listed by TCRdb under 2017. Libraries were built with the immunoSEQ multiplex PCR assay. The source is immuneACCESS, and TCRdb retained only in-frame sequences with V and J called. Part of the clones is not carried over; for the studies checked, unresolved V genes explain less than half of this, and the remainder is unexplained. The sample contains around 90,000 clones, approximately 94% of them found a single time. More than 0.2% of the sample comes from the top ten. Taken from cysteine to phenylalanine, the CDR3 has 15 residues. Only the CDR3 DNA is retained, 45 bases long and in frame from the first base. The germline V gene supplies CDR1 SNHLY and CDR2 FYNNEI. The junction shows trimming of 5 bases on V and 7 bases on J, and the gene matches do not reach 4 bases of it. Regarding this clone: Its antigen is currently not known. Within one base of it there is no much larger clone, and no base qualities were kept.

The chain employs TRBV2 and TRBJ2-1; TRBD2 fits 14 bases in the junction. The material sequenced was T cells isolated from PBMCs. The clonotype originates from a human donor in good health. The DNA sequence is given as TGTGCCAGCAGTCCGACTAGCGGGGGGGCGAATGAGCAGTTCTTC. Translated, it gives CASSPTSGGANEQFF.